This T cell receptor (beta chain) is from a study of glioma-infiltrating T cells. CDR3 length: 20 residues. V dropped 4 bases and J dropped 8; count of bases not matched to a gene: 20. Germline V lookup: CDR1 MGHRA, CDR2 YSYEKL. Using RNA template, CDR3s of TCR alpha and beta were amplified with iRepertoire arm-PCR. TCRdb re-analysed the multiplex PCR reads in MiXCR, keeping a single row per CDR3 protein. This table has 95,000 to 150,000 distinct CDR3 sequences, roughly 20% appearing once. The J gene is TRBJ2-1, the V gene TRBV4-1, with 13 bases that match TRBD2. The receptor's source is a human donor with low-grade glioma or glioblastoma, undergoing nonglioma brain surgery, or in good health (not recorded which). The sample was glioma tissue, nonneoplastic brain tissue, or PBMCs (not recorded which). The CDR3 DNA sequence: TGCGCCAGCAGCCGAGCCCAGGGGCCCGGACTAGCGGGGGCTCCCCATGAGCAGTTCTTC. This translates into CASSRAQGPGLAGAPHEQFF.